The 9 T cell receptor beta chains presented below share a single source sample, sequenced in a study of T cell responses to AZD1222 COVID-19 vaccine. The data were produced by immunoSEQ multiplex PCR, yet TCRdb's version contains in-frame clones alone and is incomplete. The sample lists roughly 160,000 clones, almost 90% occurring once. Sample: peripheral blood, taken on day 0 of AZD1222 vaccination. All receptors derive from an adult in good health.

Here the CDR3 reads CASSFRGLAEETQYF. CDR3 coding DNA: TGTGCCAGCAGCTTCCGAGGACTAGCTGAAGAGACCCAGTACTTC. This chain connects TRBV13 to TRBJ2-5; TRBD2 aligns across 8 bases. J lost 3 bases, V lost 3 bases, and 6 bases had no gene match. CDR1 is PRHDT, CDR2 FYEKMQ, per germline (reference sequence). The CDR3 is 15 residues long.

V usage is TRBV3-1 (or the pseudogene TRBV3-2) and J usage is TRBJ2-5; 10 positions agree with TRBD2. Trimming cost V 5 bases and J 7 bases; bases outside gene matches: 10. The germline V gene encodes CDR1 LGHDT and CDR2 YNNKEL (reference sequence). This CDR3 has 15 residues. This CDR3 is CASSAIAGGAGTQYF. CDR3 DNA sequence: TGTGCCAGCAGCGCCATAGCGGGGGGCGCGGGGACCCAGTACTTC.

The rearrangement uses TRBV6-2 or TRBV6-3 and TRBJ1-5; TRBD1 aligns across 9 bases. V lost 3 bases and J lost 6; bases outside the gene matches: 12. The CDR3 extends over 17 amino acids. The germline CDR1 and CDR2 sequences are MNHEY and SVGEGT. The CDR3 nucleotides read TGTGCCAGCAGTTATGGTTTTGCGGGACAGGGTGTTCAGCCCCAGCATTTT. It specifies CASSYGFAGQGVQPQHF.

In DNA, the CDR3 is TGTGCCTGGAGTCCTGGACTGCCCCGGGGCTACACCTTC. It is translated as CAWSPGLPRGYTF. J is TRBJ1-2 and V is TRBV30; no reliable D call. CDR3 length: 13 amino acids. Germline V gene data show CDR1 as GTSNPN and CDR2 as SVGIG (reference sequence). The V end was cut by 2 bases, the J end by 8 bases, with 15 bases between.

V is TRBV11-2 and J is TRBJ1-6, with D hard to call. Trimming left V 1 base short and J 0 bases short, with 7 bases between. CDR3 size: 16 residues. In germline, CDR1 is SGHAT, CDR2 FQNNGV. The CDR3 DNA sequence: TGTGCCAGCAGCTTAGGCCGAGGCTCCTATAATTCACCCCTCCACTTT. Its protein is CASSLGRGSYNSPLHF.

V and J are TRBV6-6 and TRBJ1-5, with D hard to call. Germline V gene lookup returns CDR1 MNHNY and CDR2 SVGAGI (reference sequence). V was trimmed by 0 bases and J by 7 bases, leaving 13 bases between them. This CDR3 region has 15 residues. Here the CDR3 reads CASSYSPYQGQPQHF. CDR3 in DNA: TGTGCCAGCAGTTACTCGCCATACCAAGGGCAGCCCCAGCATTTT.

V gene TRBV30 combines with J gene TRBJ2-1; the match to TRBD1 covers 9 bases. V dropped 1 base and J dropped 8; count of bases not matched to a gene: 6. The CDR3 totals 14 residues. CDR1 is GTSNPN, CDR2 SVGIG, per germline (reference sequence). CDR3 DNA: TGTGCCTGGAGTGGGAGGGACAGGGCACATGAGCAGTTCTTC. Protein sequence: CAWSGRDRAHEQFF. The whole variable domain, filled in from reference TRBV30 and TRBJ2-1, reads SQTIHQWPATLVQPVGSPLSLECTVEGTSNPNLYWYRQAAGRGLQLLFYSVGIGQISSEVPQNLSASRPQDRQFILSSKKLLLSDSGFYLCAWSGRDRAHEQFFGPGTRLTVL.

The rearrangement joins TRBV6-1 to TRBJ1-5, with D possibly matching TRBD1 (5 bases). CDR1 and CDR2 from the germline V gene are MNHNS and SASEGT. The CDR3 contains 11 residues. V dropped 3 bases and J dropped 14 bases, with 11 bases sitting between them. The CDR3 protein is CASSDPGREHF. CDR3 DNA sequence: TGTGCCAGCAGTGACCCGGGACGAGAGCATTTT.

This chain connects TRBV14 to TRBJ2-3; TRBD2 agrees at 9 bases. J was trimmed by 2 bases and V by 4 bases; bases with no gene match: 7. This CDR3 spans 16 amino acids. From germline, CDR1 is SGHDN and CDR2 FVKESK. The CDR3 nucleotides read TGTGCCAGCAGCCCCGGGACTAGCCGACTCACAGATACGCAGTATTTT. Translated: CASSPGTSRLTDTQYF.